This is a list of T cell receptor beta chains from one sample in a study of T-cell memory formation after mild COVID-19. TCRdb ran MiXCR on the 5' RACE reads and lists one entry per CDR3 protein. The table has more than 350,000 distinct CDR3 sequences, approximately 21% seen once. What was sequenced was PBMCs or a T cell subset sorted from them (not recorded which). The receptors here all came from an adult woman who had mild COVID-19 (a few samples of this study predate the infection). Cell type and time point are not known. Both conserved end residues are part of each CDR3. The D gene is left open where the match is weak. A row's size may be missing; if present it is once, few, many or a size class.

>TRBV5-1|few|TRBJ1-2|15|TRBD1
CASSFWTGGDYGYTF
TGCGCCAGCAGCTTTTGGACAGGGGGCGACTATGGCTACACCTTC
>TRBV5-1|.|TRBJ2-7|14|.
CASSLAFSGYEQYF
TGCGCCAGCAGCTTGGCCTTTTCTGGGTACGAGCAGTACTTC
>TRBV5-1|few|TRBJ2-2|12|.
CASREGRGELFF
TGCGCCAGCAGGGAAGGCAGAGGGGAGCTGTTTTTT
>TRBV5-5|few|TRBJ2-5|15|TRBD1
CASSLGDRGGETQYF
TGTGCCAGCAGCTTGGGGGACAGGGGGGGCGAGACCCAGTACTTC
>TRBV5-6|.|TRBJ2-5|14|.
CASSPGLSIQTQYF
TGTGCCAGCAGCCCGGGACTCTCCATCCAGACCCAGTACTTC
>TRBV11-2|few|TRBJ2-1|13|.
CASRRTGNNEQFF
TGTGCCAGCAGGAGAACAGGGAACAATGAGCAGTTCTTC
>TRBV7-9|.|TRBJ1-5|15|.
CASSSFGGRDQPQHF
TGTGCCAGCAGCAGTTTCGGGGGGAGGGATCAGCCCCAGCATTTT
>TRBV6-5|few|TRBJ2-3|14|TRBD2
CASKIAGSTDTQYF
TGTGCCAGCAAAATAGCGGGAAGCACAGATACGCAGTATTTT
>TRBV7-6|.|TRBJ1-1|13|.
CASSSGARSEAFF
TGTGCCAGCAGCTCGGGGGCCCGATCTGAAGCTTTCTTT
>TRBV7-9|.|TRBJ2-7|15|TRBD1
CASSPGDRGSYEQYF
TGTGCCAGCAGCCCAGGGGACAGGGGCTCCTACGAGCAGTACTTC
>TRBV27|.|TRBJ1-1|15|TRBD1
CASSYFGTGRTEAFF
TGTGCCAGCAGTTACTTCGGGACAGGGCGAACTGAAGCTTTCTTT
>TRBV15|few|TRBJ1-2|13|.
CATSRPQGGGYTF
TGTGCCACCAGCAGACCCCAGGGAGGTGGCTACACCTTC
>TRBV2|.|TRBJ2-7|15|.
CASSDRDGSSYEQYF
TGTGCCAGCAGTGACCGGGACGGGAGCTCCTACGAGCAGTACTTC
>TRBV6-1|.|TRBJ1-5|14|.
CASSPQGSNQPQHF
TGTGCCAGCAGTCCCCAGGGTAGCAATCAGCCCCAGCATTTT
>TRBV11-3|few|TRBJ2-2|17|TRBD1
CASSFRISGQLTGELFF
TGTGCCAGCAGCTTCCGCATATCGGGACAGTTAACCGGGGAGCTGTTTTTT
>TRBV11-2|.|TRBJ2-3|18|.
CASSVQTDSGGQGDTQYF
TGTGCCAGCAGTGTTCAAACAGATAGTGGGGGGCAAGGAGATACGCAGTATTTT